This T cell receptor beta chain was documented in a study of cytotoxic CD8 clonotypes in ibrutinib-treated CLL. The CDR3 has 14 amino acids. V was pared by 8 bases and J by 6 bases, with 9 bases of the junction left unmatched. Germline CDR1 reads SGHTA; CDR2 reads FQGNSA. Generated by immunoSEQ multiplex PCR, the TCRdb table keeps only in-frame clones and is missing some. The data contain about 84,000 clones, roughly 86% of them singletons. Frozen PBMC stocks contributed 2 to 2.5 micrograms of genomic DNA to the TCR beta libraries. The sample consisted of PBMCs, taken before ibrutinib treatment. The clonotype was recovered from a human donor with chronic lymphocytic leukemia. The V call is TRBV7-2, the J call TRBJ2-7; 11 bases map to TRBD2. CDR3 nucleotides: TGTGCCAGCTCAGGGACTAGCGGAGACCCCGAGCAGTACTTC. This codes for CASSGTSGDPEQYF.